What follows is one T cell receptor (beta chain) and its context. TCRdb keeps only in-frame clones here, not all; method: immunoSEQ multiplex PCR. In the table there are 79,000 or so clones, about 92% of which are singletons. This record comes from a study of technical replicates of blood from several donors. What was sequenced was T cells isolated from PBMCs. This TCR was recovered from a human donor in good health.

The CDR3 sequence is CASSDPTVEEDTEAFF. As DNA, the CDR3 is TGTGCCAGCAGTGACCCGACAGTTGAAGAAGACACTGAAGCTTTCTTT. The chain couples TRBV2 to TRBJ1-1; TRBD1 is a possible D gene (5 bases). CDR3 length: 16 residues. Germline CDR1 reads SNHLY; CDR2 reads FYNNEI. With 3 bases removed from V and 3 bases from J, the gap between germline ends came to 17 bases.